The present T cell receptor beta chain was sequenced within a study of response to subunit inactivated influenza vaccine. MiXCR was run by TCRdb on the RT-PCR reads, yielding one entry per CDR3 protein. This table holds about half a million distinct CDR3 sequences, 11% found once. In this sample, this clonotype turned up many times. Antigen specificity is unknown. Whole-study findings and limits: Only a handful of new T cells, the authors suggested, are recruited with each seasonal influenza vaccination.

V was pared by 4 bases and J by 7 bases, with 5 bases of the junction left unmatched. CDR3 size: 14 residues. CDR1 is DFQATT, CDR2 SNEGSKA, per germline (reference sequence). J is TRBJ2-5 and V is TRBV20-1; 14 bases are shared with TRBD2. This specimen consisted of PBMCs from blood, obtained roughly 45 days after vaccination. The source is a man over 45 who received an inactivated influenza vaccine. The CDR3 protein is CSANRGLAGATQYF. The CDR3 DNA reads as TGCAGTGCTAACCGGGGACTAGCGGGGGCGACCCAGTACTTC.